A single sample gave rise to the 21 T cell receptor beta chains below, sequenced in a study of spatial heterogeneity in lung cancer. TCRdb ran MiXCR on the 5' RACE reads and lists one entry per CDR3 protein. Of about 56,000 distinct CDR3 sequences listed, around 8.2% are singletons. Noted time point: sample taken at primary tumor resection. Unsorted samples of tumor, nontumor lung or frozen PBMC had their whole RNA sequenced. The sequencing used PBMCs, collected at surgery. The receptor set was obtained from a female donor with early-stage non-small cell lung cancer.

In its sample, this clonotype was seen a few times. Possible read error: a much larger clone is one base away. The CDR3 region has the DNA TGTGCCAGTACCCCCGGGATGAAAACAGATACGCAGTATTTT. Translation gives CASTPGMKTDTQYF. V usage is TRBV19 and J usage is TRBJ2-3; D perhaps matches TRBD2 (5 bases). Looked up from germline, CDR1 is LNHDA and CDR2 is SQIVND (reference sequence). This CDR3 is built from 14 residues. The V end was cut by 7 bases, the J end by 3 bases, with 14 bases between.

This clonotype has ten or more counts. V usage is TRBV11-3 and J usage is TRBJ1-1, with TRBD1 as a possible D gene (6 bases). CDR1 is SGHNT, CDR2 YENEEA, per germline. The ends were cut back, 5 bases at V and 0 bases at J, with 13 bases in the middle. This CDR3 region has 15 residues. The CDR3: CASSLLRGLNTEAFF. The CDR3 nucleotides read TGTGCCAGCAGCCTTCTCAGGGGCCTGAACACTGAAGCTTTCTTT. Based on the CDR3 plus reference TRBV11-3 and TRBJ1-1, the full variable domain is EAGVVQSPRYKIIEKKQPVAFWCNPISGHNTLYWYLQNLGQGPELLIRYENEEAVDDSQLPKDRFSAERLKGVDSTLKIQPAELGDSAVYLCASSLLRGLNTEAFFGQGTRLTVV.

The chain has TRBV18 and TRBJ1-1; D gene unclear. Between the trimmed V and J ends, which lost 0 bases and 3 bases, there was a span of 8 bases. This CDR3 comprises 14 residues. Germline V CDR1 and CDR2: KGHSH, LQKENI. CDR3 in DNA: TGTGCCAGCTCACCACCGTTGGGGTACACTGAAGCTTTCTTT. The encoded protein is CASSPPLGYTEAFF.

This clonotype has at least ten counts. V is TRBV28 and J is TRBJ1-5, with D tentatively TRBD1 (6 bases). The CDR3 totals 14 residues. Per germline, CDR1 MDHEN and CDR2 SYDVKM. The V end was cut by 4 bases, the J end by 6 bases, with 13 bases between. DNA for the CDR3: TGTGCCAGCAGTTCACGGGGGGCCAGTCAGCCCCAGCATTTT. It translates to CASSSRGASQPQHF. The variable domain in full, completed from reference TRBV28 and TRBJ1-5, reads DVKVTQSSRYLVKRTGEKVFLECVQDMDHENMFWYRQDPGLGLRLIYFSYDVKMKEKGDIPEGYSVSREKKERFSLILESASTNQTSMYLCASSSRGASQPQHFGDGTRLSIL.

This clonotype came up a few times. The chain links TRBV10-3 to TRBJ1-5; D is unresolved. The CDR3 contains 12 residues. The V end lost 9 bases, the J end lost 5 bases, and 11 bases lay between the germline ends. Germline loops: CDR1 ENHRY, CDR2 SYGVKD. DNA of the CDR3: TGTGCCATTCGGGCCGGGGATCAGCCCCAGCATTTT. This sequence encodes CAIRAGDQPQHF.

The V and J genes are TRBV5-1 and TRBJ1-4; D not certain. Trimming stripped 3 bases from V and 7 bases from J, with 13 bases between. Germline V gene sequence: CDR1 SGHRS, CDR2 YFSETQ. There are 14 residues in the CDR3. CDR3 region: CASSSFFGSEKLFF. Written as DNA, the CDR3 is TGCGCCAGCAGCTCCTTTTTCGGGAGTGAAAAACTGTTTTTT.

The V call is TRBV5-6, the J call TRBJ2-3, with D possibly matching TRBD2 (7 bases). V lost 4 bases and J 3 bases, leaving 21 bases between the germline ends. Germline V gives CDR1 SGHDT, CDR2 YYEEEE. The CDR3 sequence is 17 residues long. The CDR3 DNA reads as TGTGCCAGCAGCCCTAGGCGGGGCCGGGGGGCTACAGATACGCAGTATTTT. Translated, it gives CASSPRRGRGATDTQYF.

Many counts were recorded for this clonotype. The rearrangement uses TRBV9 and TRBJ1-5; 8 bases line up with TRBD1. Losses at the gene ends were 0 bases for V and 6 bases for J; bases not matched to a gene: 5. The CDR3 spans 15 residues. Germline V gene lookup returns CDR1 SGDLS and CDR2 YYNGEE. The CDR3 DNA reads TGTGCCAGCAGCGTAGAGGGACAGGAGGGTCAGCCCCAGCATTTT. Translated: CASSVEGQEGQPQHF.

There are many counts of this clonotype. V gene TRBV12-3 or TRBV12-4 combines with J gene TRBJ1-5, with 7 bases lining up with TRBD1. The CDR3 contains 17 residues. V lost 5 bases and J lost 5; bases outside the gene matches: 15. The CDR3: CASSKVPTGTVYQPQHF. The CDR3 DNA is TGTGCCAGCAGTAAAGTCCCGACAGGGACGGTGTATCAGCCCCAGCATTTT.

The rearrangement links TRBV14 to TRBJ2-7; 7 nucleotides line up with TRBD1. Per the germline V gene, CDR1 is SGHDN and CDR2 is FVKESK. The CDR3 sequence is 13 residues long. With V trimmed by 3 bases and J by 5 bases, 4 bases remained unmatched. CDR3 in DNA: TGTGCCAGCAGCCATCTAGGGACAGACGAGCAGTACTTC. This sequence encodes CASSHLGTDEQYF.

The chain is built from TRBV7-8 and TRBJ1-1; D is ambiguous. This CDR3 is built from 14 residues. CDR1 SGHVS and CDR2 FQNEAQ come from the germline V gene. V lost 2 bases, J lost 0 bases, and 7 bases lay in between. Here the CDR3 reads CASSLSRMNTEAFF. As DNA, the CDR3 is TGTGCCAGCAGCTTAAGTAGGATGAACACTGAAGCTTTCTTT.

The table lists this clonotype with many counts. The chain recombines TRBV6-5 with TRBJ2-1, with D hard to call. The CDR3 consists of 11 residues. V lost 7 bases and J 7 bases, leaving 8 bases between the germline ends. The V gene's germline CDR1 is MNHEY and CDR2 SVGAGI. The CDR3 region is CASTVGNEQFF. CDR3 nucleotide sequence: TGTGCCAGCACCGTGGGTAATGAGCAGTTCTTC.

In its sample, this clonotype was seen a few times. CDR3 amino acids: CASSPLGWAETQYF. As DNA, the CDR3 is TGTGCCAGCAGCCCCCTAGGGTGGGCTGAGACCCAGTACTTC. The genes are TRBV7-2 and TRBJ2-5; D not certain. Germline V gives CDR1 SGHTA, CDR2 FQGNSA. Between the trimmed V and J ends, which lost 5 bases and 5 bases, there was a span of 15 bases. The CDR3 extends over 14 amino acids.

This clonotype was observed a handful of times. This chain uses TRBV9 with TRBJ1-2; the D is unclear. Germline loops: CDR1 SGDLS, CDR2 YYNGEE. The CDR3 loop spans 13 amino acids. Trimming took 0 bases from V and 7 from J, leaving 10 bases between them. The CDR3 DNA reads TGTGCCAGCAGCGTAGTGGGTTTGCTTGGCTACACCTTC. It translates to CASSVVGLLGYTF.

In this sample, this clonotype turned up a few times. This chain uses TRBV24-1 with TRBJ2-1, with 9 bases that match TRBD2. V shed 0 bases, J shed 6 bases, and the junction held 5 bases outside the gene matches. This CDR3 spans 16 amino acids. Germline assignment: CDR1 KGHDR and CDR2 SFDVKD. CDR3: CATSDLMAGGSNEQFF. The DNA for the CDR3 is TGTGCCACCAGTGATTTGATGGCGGGAGGGTCCAATGAGCAGTTCTTC.

This clonotype occurred many times. V and J are TRBV3-1 and TRBJ1-3; D may be TRBD1 (6 bases). The CDR3 is 16 amino acids. The germline gives CDR1 LGHDT, CDR2 YNNKEL (reference sequence). With 1 base removed from V and 2 bases from J, the gap between germline ends came to 12 bases. CDR3 protein: CASSQGQGRPGNTIYF. The CDR3 nucleotides read TGTGCCAGCAGCCAAGGTCAGGGGAGACCTGGAAACACCATATATTTT.

Regarding this clonotype: Compared with germline, one end of the junction differs, possibly owing to a read error. The CDR3 sequence: CASSLFSGYQETQYF. The DNA of the CDR3 is TGTGCTAGCAGCTTATTCTCAGGGTACCAAGAGACCCAGTACTTC. The V and J genes are TRBV7-7 and TRBJ2-5, with D perhaps matching TRBD1 (5 bases). Germline CDR1 reads SSHAT; CDR2 reads FNYEAQ (reference sequence). The CDR3 consists of 15 residues.

This clonotype was seen repeatedly, ten times or more. The rearrangement joins TRBV5-1 to TRBJ2-7, with unresolved D. V was trimmed by 1 base and J by 5 bases, leaving 10 bases between them. In germline, CDR1 is SGHRS, CDR2 YFSETQ. This CDR3 region has 13 residues. DNA for the CDR3: TGCGCCAGCAGCTTGCCCCCATTACACGAGCAGTACTTC. Its protein is CASSLPPLHEQYF.

The chain recombines TRBV5-1 with TRBJ2-1, with no clear D. Per germline, CDR1 SGHRS and CDR2 YFSETQ. The CDR3 consists of 17 residues. V was shortened by 0 bases and J by 1 base, with 14 bases between the two germline ends. For the CDR3, the DNA is TGCGCCAGCAGCTTGGAGACGAGGCGGTGGTCCTACAATGAGCAGTTCTTC. Translating gives CASSLETRRWSYNEQFF.

There are a few counts of this clonotype. This chain connects TRBV2 to TRBJ2-7; D is perhaps TRBD2 (5 bases). CDR1 is SNHLY, CDR2 FYNNEI, per germline. V dropped 3 bases and J dropped 0 bases, with 12 bases sitting between them. This CDR3 contains 15 residues. CDR3 sequence reads: CASSDVGSYSYEQYF. The CDR3 DNA reads as TGTGCCAGCAGTGACGTTGGGAGTTACTCCTACGAGCAGTACTTC.

This chain joins TRBV5-1 and TRBJ1-5; TRBD1 matches at 11 bases. The CDR3 has 17 residues. Germline V gene sequence: CDR1 SGHRS, CDR2 YFSETQ. Trimming took 4 bases from V and 0 from J; bases not matched to a gene: 6. CDR3 bases: TGCGCCAGCAGCCCCGGGACAGGGGGAAATAGCAATCAGCCCCAGCATTTT. This translates into CASSPGTGGNSNQPQHF.